Listed here are 26 T cell receptor beta chains from one sample, sequenced in a study of Graves' ophthalmopathy and Graves' hyperthyroidism (dated by TCRdb to 2016 to 2019). Sequencing relied on an Illumina HiSeq 2000. For repertoire sequencing, the TCR beta CDR3 regions were amplified from RNA transcripts. A first-round RT-PCR used HTBI primers with the Qiagen OneStep RT-PCR kit, followed by a second-round multiplex PCR, size selection and purification. Starting from the raw public reads, TCRdb applied fastp trimming at Q25, assembled clones with MiXCR and retained in-frame beta chains. Every distinct CDR3 protein forms one entry, paired with its most common genes and DNA. This sample lists under 400,000 distinct CDR3 sequences; roughly 16% were detected once. The top ten clonotypes cover roughly 12% of the sample. The specimen sequenced was peripheral blood. All receptors come from an adult man with Graves' ophthalmopathy.

J is TRBJ1-1 and V is TRBV20-1; 10 bases agree with TRBD1. With 6 bases clipped from V and 10 bases from J, the junction kept 11 bases outside the gene matches. Germline V lookup: CDR1 DFQATT, CDR2 SNEGSKA (reference sequence). CDR3 length: 13 amino acids. The CDR3 coding sequence is TGCAGTGCCGATATGCGGGACAGGGGTGCAGCTTTCTTT. This gives the protein CSADMRDRGAAFF.

This clonotype appeared once. The rearrangement joins TRBV6-5 to TRBJ2-7, with TRBD2 matching over 7 bases. The germline V gene encodes CDR1 MNHEY and CDR2 SVGAGI. V lost 2 bases, J lost 3 bases, and 7 bases stayed unmatched. The CDR3 spans 15 residues. The CDR3 nucleotides read TGTGCCAGCAGTTACCCCTCGGGGGGAAGCTACGAGCAGTACTTC. Its protein is CASSYPSGGSYEQYF.

The chain couples TRBV20-1 to TRBJ2-5; no definite D call. Germline loops: CDR1 DFQATT, CDR2 SNEGSKA (reference sequence). The CDR3 is 14 amino acids. V was clipped by 3 bases and J by 3 bases, with 14 bases between them. The CDR3 nucleotides read TGCAGTGCTAGCTTTAGGGCAGGCAAAGAGACCCAGTACTTC. Residues: CSASFRAGKETQYF.

The chain couples TRBV11-3 to TRBJ2-2; D uncertain. Germline V gene data show CDR1 as SGHNT and CDR2 as YENEEA. V lost 5 bases and J lost 6, with 7 bases in between. The CDR3 totals 12 residues. Here the CDR3 reads CASSPESGELFF. The CDR3 region has the DNA TGTGCCAGCAGCCCCGAGTCCGGGGAGCTGTTTTTT.

The table lists this clonotype with many counts. The gene calls are TRBV12-3 or TRBV12-4 and TRBJ1-6; the match to TRBD1 covers 9 bases. The CDR3 consists of 15 residues. The V gene end was trimmed by 6 bases and the J gene end by 9 bases; junction bases not matched to a gene: 9. The CDR3 sequence: CASSPSRDRVSPLHF. Written as DNA, the CDR3 is TGTGCCAGCAGCCCGAGTCGGGACAGGGTTTCACCCCTCCACTTT.

This clonotype was seen many times. The chain carries TRBV27 and TRBJ1-1, with 7 positions matching TRBD1. V was pared by 5 bases and J by 4 bases, with 7 bases of the junction left unmatched. The CDR3 consists of 14 residues. CDR1 is MNHEY, CDR2 SMNVEV, per germline (reference sequence). CDR3 DNA: TGTGCCAGCAGTGGGAGGGGGCAGGGCACTGAAGCTTTCTTT. This codes for CASSGRGQGTEAFF.

This clonotype was counted at least ten times. The V gene is TRBV6-2 or TRBV6-3, the J gene TRBJ1-5; 7 bases match TRBD1. This CDR3 comprises 14 residues. The V segment lost 10 bases and the J segment 0 bases; nucleotides outside the gene matches: 6. CDR1 MNHEY and CDR2 SVGEGT come from the germline V gene. CDR3 sequence reads: CATRTGNSNQPQHF. CDR3 nucleotide sequence: TGTGCCACCCGGACAGGTAATAGCAATCAGCCCCAGCATTTT.

In its sample, this clonotype was seen many times. This chain connects TRBV11-2 to TRBJ1-1; D ambiguous. This CDR3 spans 11 amino acids. The V gene's germline CDR1 is SGHAT and CDR2 FQNNGV. The V end was cut by 4 bases, the J end by 8 bases, with 8 bases between. For the CDR3, the DNA is TGTGCCAGCAGCTCGGGAATCGAAGCTTTCTTT. Translation gives CASSSGIEAFF.

In its sample, this clonotype was seen many times. The CDR3 DNA follows: TGTGCCAGCCATTTGGGGCAGATGAACACTGAAGCTTTCTTT. This gives the protein CASHLGQMNTEAFF. V is TRBV6-5 and J is TRBJ1-1; possibly TRBD1 for D (5 bases). The CDR3 contains 14 residues. V lost 8 bases, J lost 0 bases, and 13 bases lay in between. Per the germline V gene, CDR1 is MNHEY and CDR2 is SVGAGI.

This clonotype showed up many times. This rearrangement joins TRBV6-2 or TRBV6-3 to TRBJ2-7, with a tentative D call TRBD2 (7 bases). The CDR3 covers 18 residues. Between the trimmed V and J ends, which lost 0 bases and 1 base, there was a span of 19 bases. Germline CDR1 reads MNHEY; CDR2 reads SVGEGT. Written as DNA, the CDR3 is TGTGCCAGCAGTTACTCGCCACCCCGGGGGGCGACGTCCTACGAGCAGTACTTC. This gives the protein CASSYSPPRGATSYEQYF.

In this sample, this clonotype turned up many times. This chain uses TRBV18 with TRBJ1-5; possible D gene TRBD1, 6 bases. The CDR3 has 15 amino acids. V was trimmed by 3 bases and J by 4 bases, leaving 13 bases between them. The germline CDR1 and CDR2 sequences are KGHSH and LQKENI. CDR3 loop: CASSPVRQGNQPQHF. CDR3 nucleotide sequence: TGTGCCAGCTCACCGGTACGGCAGGGGAATCAGCCCCAGCATTTT.

This clonotype was found many times. This rearrangement joins TRBV24-1 to TRBJ1-5; D gene unclear. Trimming took off 7 bases at V and 0 bases at J, with 9 bases between the two ends. The CDR3 spans 14 residues. Germline V gene data show CDR1 as KGHDR and CDR2 as SFDVKD. The CDR3 DNA sequence: TGTGCCACCAGCGGGATCGATAGCAATCAGCCCCAGCATTTT. Residues: CATSGIDSNQPQHF.

This clonotype appeared many times. This rearrangement joins TRBV7-8 to TRBJ2-7; TRBD1 or TRBD2 may be the D gene (5 bases each). This CDR3 comprises 13 residues. The V gene lost 5 bases and the J gene lost 5 bases, with 13 bases spanning the gap. Germline lookup yields CDR1 SGHVS and CDR2 FQNEAQ. The CDR3 DNA is TGTGCCAGCAGCCGACCGGGACGGGACGAGCAGTACTTC. It specifies CASSRPGRDEQYF.

This clonotype appeared many times. The chain couples TRBV28 to TRBJ2-7, with 7 nucleotides matching TRBD2. There are 14 residues in the CDR3. Germline trimming cut 6 bases from V and 4 bases from J; bases unmatched to any gene: 9. CDR1 and CDR2 from the germline V gene are MDHEN and SYDVKM. CDR3 in amino acids: CASSDGGTNYEQYF. The CDR3 DNA reads TGTGCCAGCAGCGATGGCGGGACTAATTACGAGCAGTACTTC.

J is TRBJ1-1 and V is TRBV18; tentatively, D is TRBD1 (5 bases). Germline values: CDR1 KGHSH, CDR2 LQKENI. Trimming pared 7 bases from V and 1 base from J, leaving 13 bases between. This CDR3 is 14 amino acids long. The CDR3 nucleotides are TGTGCCAGCTTACGCCGGGACTCGAACACTGAAGCTTTCTTT. Translated: CASLRRDSNTEAFF.

This clonotype showed up many times. The rearrangement links TRBV5-1 to TRBJ2-5; the D gene is possibly TRBD2 (6 bases). The CDR3 consists of 14 residues. Between the trimmed V and J ends, which lost 5 bases and 3 bases, there was a span of 14 bases. Germline V gene sequence: CDR1 SGHRS, CDR2 YFSETQ. The CDR3 DNA reads TGCGCCAGCAGTAGGGGCGTAGCGGAAGAGACCCAGTACTTC. This translates into CASSRGVAEETQYF.

This clonotype appeared many times. CDR3: CASSPTGGWTEAFF. The CDR3 nucleotides are TGTGCCAGCTCACCAACAGGGGGCTGGACTGAAGCTTTCTTT. The rearrangement links TRBV18 to TRBJ1-1, with 9 bases fitting TRBD1. The CDR3 loop spans 14 amino acids. The germline CDR1 and CDR2 sequences are KGHSH and LQKENI. After removal of 2 bases from V and 5 bases from J, the junction contained 3 bases not matched to a gene.

At least ten counts were recorded for this clonotype. The chain combines TRBV4-1 with TRBJ1-6; 9 nucleotides align to TRBD1. The CDR3 runs to 20 residues. From germline, CDR1 is MGHRA and CDR2 YSYEKL. V lost 3 bases and J lost 6; bases outside the gene matches: 18. This CDR3 reads CASSHSPGQGKWRSNSPLHF. The CDR3 region has the DNA TGCGCCAGCAGCCACTCACCGGGACAGGGCAAGTGGCGGAGTAATTCACCCCTCCACTTT.

This clonotype was counted at least ten times. The chain recombines TRBV5-1 with TRBJ2-7, with a tentative D call TRBD2 (5 bases). This CDR3 region has 15 residues. The germline V gene has CDR1 SGHRS and CDR2 YFSETQ. V was pared by 0 bases and J by 1 base, with 11 bases between. The DNA for the CDR3 is TGCGCCAGCAGCTTGGCGGGAAGGGTTTCCTACGAGCAGTACTTC. Its protein product is CASSLAGRVSYEQYF.

This clonotype was detected many times. This sequence joins TRBV15 and TRBJ1-5; tentative D call: TRBD1 (6 bases). There are 16 residues in the CDR3. CDR1 LNHNV and CDR2 YYDKDF come from the germline V gene (reference sequence). With 1 base removed from V and 7 bases from J, the gap between germline ends came to 17 bases. The CDR3 DNA follows: TGTGCCACCAGCAGAGGAAACCAGGGGTCGAAACAGCCCCAGCATTTT. Amino acids: CATSRGNQGSKQPQHF. Variable domain in full (rest from reference TRBV15 and TRBJ1-5): DAMVIQNPRYQVTQFGKPVTLSCSQTLNHNVMYWYQQKSSQAPKLLFHYYDKDFNNEADTPDNFQSRRPNTSFCFLDIRSPGLGDTAMYLCATSRGNQGSKQPQHFGDGTRLSIL.

Many counts were recorded for this clonotype. The J gene is TRBJ2-7, the V gene TRBV2, with D unclear. Germline CDR1 SNHLY, CDR2 FYNNEI. CDR3 length: 13 residues. V lost 6 bases and J lost 3, with 12 bases in between. In nucleotides, the CDR3 is TGTGCCAGCAGCTGGACGGATCACTACGAGCAGTACTTC. Amino acid sequence: CASSWTDHYEQYF.

This clonotype was seen repeatedly, ten times or more. V is TRBV10-3 and J is TRBJ1-5; D gene unclear. The CDR3 contains 13 residues. Germline V gene lookup returns CDR1 ENHRY and CDR2 SYGVKD. Trimming left V 6 bases short and J 2 bases short, with 8 bases between. DNA for the CDR3: TGTGCCATCAGCGGTGGGGGCAATCAGCCCCAGCATTTT. Translating gives CAISGGGNQPQHF.

This clonotype was seen ten or more times. The V call is TRBV6-2 or TRBV6-3, the J call TRBJ1-2, with 9 bases aligning to TRBD1. CDR1 and CDR2 from the germline V gene are MNHEY and SVGEGT. J gave up 7 bases and V 5 bases, and 14 bases lay outside the gene matches. The CDR3 contains 16 residues. The CDR3: CASSEINRGHGAGYTF. CDR3 DNA sequence: TGTGCCAGCAGTGAGATTAACAGGGGGCACGGCGCTGGCTACACCTTC.

This clonotype was detected ten times or more. The chain joins TRBV28 to TRBJ2-5; D gene unclear. CDR1 is MDHEN and CDR2 is SYDVKM in the germline V gene. Trimming stripped 5 bases from V and 5 bases from J, with 18 bases between. The CDR3 has 15 amino acids. For the CDR3, the DNA is TGTGCCAGCAGTCCACCCCCGGCGGCTCACGAGACCCAGTACTTC. Translation gives CASSPPPAAHETQYF.

This clonotype showed up many times. The rearrangement links TRBV27 to TRBJ2-5; 8 nucleotides line up with TRBD2. Germline CDR1 MNHEY, CDR2 SMNVEV (reference sequence). This CDR3 is 15 amino acids long. Germline trimming cut 2 bases from V and 2 bases from J; bases unmatched to any gene: 4. CDR3 nucleotide sequence: TGTGCCAGCAGTTTAAGTACTAGCGGACAAGAGACCCAGTACTTC. This gives the protein CASSLSTSGQETQYF.

This clonotype was seen many times. This chain joins TRBV29-1 and TRBJ2-7; 7 positions match TRBD2. The length of the CDR3 is 13 residues. Germline V gives CDR1 SQVTM, CDR2 ANQGSEA. V trimming: 4 bases; J trimming: 5 bases; junction bases outside the gene matches: 8. In DNA, the CDR3 is TGCAGCGTTGTCCCTAGCGGCCTCGACGAGCAGTACTTC. Protein: CSVVPSGLDEQYF.